The 5 T cell receptor beta chains reported below all come from one sample, sequenced in a study of blood T cell repertoires in COVID-19. Some clones are missing from TCRdb's copy, which holds only in-frame ones; the method was immunoSEQ multiplex PCR. The repertoire holds 120,000 or so clones, with over 75% as singletons. The specimen was peripheral blood. Every receptor here comes from a woman at least 80 years old with acute or convalescent COVID-19.

The rearrangement uses TRBV28 and TRBJ1-3; unclear D gene. V was trimmed by 6 bases and J by 0 bases, leaving 9 bases between them. The CDR3 covers 14 residues. Germline V gene data show CDR1 as MDHEN and CDR2 as SYDVKM. CDR3 in amino acids: CASRRSLSGNTIYF. The CDR3 DNA is TGTGCCAGCAGACGGTCTCTCTCTGGAAACACCATATATTTT.

The V gene is TRBV4-2, the J gene TRBJ1-2; no clear D gene. Trimming left V 0 bases short and J 4 bases short, with 9 bases between. This CDR3 has 14 amino acids. Germline V lookup: CDR1 LGHNA, CDR2 YNFKEQ. The chain's CDR3 is CASSQDLSSYGYTF. The CDR3 region has the DNA TGTGCCAGCAGCCAAGATCTCTCGAGCTATGGCTACACCTTC.

In this sample, this clone turned up a few times. The rearrangement uses TRBV5-1 and TRBJ1-5; TRBD1 is a possible D gene (5 bases). The CDR3 loop spans 15 amino acids. The germline V and J ends were trimmed by 0 bases and 7 bases, with 14 bases remaining between them. The germline V gene has CDR1 SGHRS and CDR2 YFSETQ. The CDR3 spells CASSLDTGVSQPQHF. The DNA of the CDR3 is TGCGCCAGCAGCTTGGACACGGGGGTAAGCCAGCCCCAGCATTTT.

This rearrangement joins TRBV4-3 to TRBJ2-2, with D possibly TRBD2 on 6 matching bases. The V gene lost 1 base and the J gene lost 6 bases, with 6 bases spanning the gap. Germline V gene data show CDR1 as LGHNA and CDR2 as YSLEER. CDR3 length equals 13 residues. CDR3 sequence (DNA): TGCGCCAGCAGCCAAGGGAGGGCCGGGGAGCTGTTTTTT. Amino acids: CASSQGRAGELFF.

This clone was seen a few times. The chain carries TRBV19 and TRBJ1-1; D gene unclear. The V end was cut by 3 bases, the J end by 1 base, with 12 bases between. From germline, CDR1 is LNHDA and CDR2 SQIVND (reference sequence). CDR3 length equals 15 residues. This chain's CDR3 is CASSITPQWNTEAFF. CDR3 nucleotide sequence: TGTGCCAGTAGTATTACCCCCCAGTGGAACACTGAAGCTTTCTTT.